Reported below is one T cell receptor beta chain. What it binds is unknown. This sample is drawn from a study of T-cell reconstitution after alpha-beta-depleted transplantation in children. Preparation of the TCRbeta library involved a method that used unique molecular identifiers. Via MiXCR, TCRdb re-called the PCR reads, giving one row per CDR3 protein. The data hold 450,000 to 700,000 distinct CDR3 sequences, with 27% observed a single time. This CDR3 is built from 15 residues. The V end lost 5 bases, the J end lost 6 bases, and 18 bases lay between the germline ends. The germline V gene encodes CDR1 SEHNR and CDR2 FQNEAQ (reference sequence). Findings and caveats of the study: Fresh T-cell production supplied most of the T-cell counts and diversity seen one year after transplant. Expanded graft clones, several hundred of them, were reportedly the source of alpha-beta T cells about two months after transplant. Several patients had high TCRbeta diversity at day 60; it came from surviving recipient T cells and thymic progenitors.

Sequenced here: PBMCs, sampled before TCRalphabeta/CD19-depleted stem cell transplant. This clonotype was sampled from a boy in the first two years of life with Wiskott-Aldrich syndrome, due to receive a stem cell transplant. The chain carries TRBV7-9 and TRBJ2-3, with D possibly matching TRBD2 (7 bases). This CDR3 is CASSERGGGVDTQYF. The DNA for the CDR3 is TGTGCCAGCAGCGAAAGAGGGGGGGGTGTCGATACGCAGTATTTT.